A single sample is the source of the 32 T cell receptor beta chains below, sequenced in a study of blood T cell repertoires in COVID-19. Libraries were prepared by immunoSEQ multiplex PCR; TCRdb keeps only in-frame clonotypes and omits some of them. The table has about 150,000 clones, about 90% seen once. The sequenced sample consisted of peripheral blood. These receptors came from a man aged 45 to 65 with acute or convalescent COVID-19.

V usage is TRBV4-1 and J usage is TRBJ1-1; D might be TRBD1 (5 bases). Germline assignment: CDR1 MGHRA and CDR2 YSYEKL. The V gene lost 0 bases and the J gene lost 1 base, with 15 bases spanning the gap. There are 17 residues in the CDR3. The DNA of the CDR3 is TGCGCCAGCAGCCAAGATCGCTTGGGGCAGGGGAACACTGAAGCTTTCTTT. Its translation is CASSQDRLGQGNTEAFF.

This chain uses TRBV5-1 with TRBJ2-7; maybe TRBD2 (5 bases). V gave up 3 bases and J gave up 3 bases, with 10 bases separating them. Germline V CDR1 and CDR2: SGHRS, YFSETQ. The CDR3 loop spans 13 amino acids. The CDR3 nucleotides read TGCGCCAGCAGCTCCGGACTCCTCTACGAGCAGTACTTC. It is translated as CASSSGLLYEQYF. Together with reference TRBV5-1 and TRBJ2-7, the CDR3 gives the full variable domain: KAGVTQTPRYLIKTRGQQVTLSCSPISGHRSVSWYQQTPGQGLQFLFEYFSETQRNKGNFPGRFSGRQFSNSRSEMNVSTLELGDSALYLCASSSGLLYEQYFGPGTRLTVT.

This sequence joins TRBV7-9 and TRBJ2-7, with D perhaps TRBD2 (6 bases). Germline V lookup: CDR1 SEHNR, CDR2 FQNEAQ (reference sequence). The CDR3 has 14 residues. V lost 6 bases and J lost 0, with 12 bases in between. The CDR3 loop reads CASSSGIDSYEQYF. CDR3 in DNA: TGTGCCAGCAGTAGCGGTATTGACTCCTACGAGCAGTACTTC.

This clone has only one observation. The chain recombines TRBV27 with TRBJ2-5; TRBD2 agrees at 7 bases. CDR3 size: 16 residues. Germline-derived CDR1 and CDR2 are MNHEY and SMNVEV (reference sequence). V shed 5 bases and J 2 bases; nucleotides not matched to a gene: 11. CDR3 residues: CASSPREAGLQETQYF. The CDR3 nucleotides read TGTGCCAGCAGTCCTCGGGAGGCGGGGCTACAAGAGACCCAGTACTTC.

About this clone: Other DNA variants within this sample encode the same CDR3. V gene TRBV5-1 combines with J gene TRBJ1-3; D gene uncertain. V was shortened by 0 bases and J by 0 bases, with 7 bases between the two germline ends. The germline CDR1 and CDR2 sequences are SGHRS and YFSETQ. CDR3 length equals 15 residues. The CDR3 region is CASSLAASSGNTIYF. CDR3 nucleotides: TGCGCCAGCAGCTTGGCCGCCAGCTCTGGAAACACCATATATTTT.

This chain connects TRBV5-6 to TRBJ2-1; 7 bases agree with TRBD2. This CDR3 region has 13 residues. Germline V gives CDR1 SGHDT, CDR2 YYEEEE. V gave up 0 bases and J gave up 10 bases; unmatched junction bases: 4. DNA of the CDR3: TGTGCCAGCAGCTTGGGGGAGGGCCTCGAGCAGTTCTTC. Protein sequence: CASSLGEGLEQFF.

This clone was detected a few times. The CDR3 spells CASSSLAGDGPSYEQYF. For the CDR3, the DNA is TGTGCCAGCAGTTCACTAGCGGGAGACGGTCCCTCCTACGAGCAGTACTTC. This chain links TRBV7-6 with TRBJ2-7; the match to TRBD2 covers 11 bases. Looked up from germline, CDR1 is SGHVS and CDR2 is FNYEAQ. This CDR3 contains 17 residues. V was clipped by 6 bases and J by 0 bases; unmatched bases: 10.

This chain links TRBV5-4 with TRBJ1-6, with D tentatively TRBD1 (5 bases). Trimming removed 2 bases from V and 5 bases from J, with 8 bases in between. Germline-derived CDR1 and CDR2 are SGHNT and YYREEE (reference sequence). The CDR3 spans 14 residues. The CDR3 DNA follows: TGTGCCAGCAGCTTTTGGACAAATAATTCACCCCTCCACTTT. This codes for CASSFWTNNSPLHF.

This rearrangement joins TRBV29-1 to TRBJ1-3; the D is unclear. Germline V CDR1 and CDR2: SQVTM, ANQGSEA. The CDR3 sequence is 15 residues long. V was pared by 6 bases and J by 1 base, with 16 bases between. In DNA form, the CDR3 reads TGCAGCGTCGAACTTACCTTCGGGTCTGGAAACACCATATATTTT. Translating gives CSVELTFGSGNTIYF.

CDR3 DNA sequence: TGTGCCTGGGGGGTTCCCGGGACAGGGGGCGCCTCTGGCTACACCTTC. Amino acids: CAWGVPGTGGASGYTF. The gene calls are TRBV30 and TRBJ1-2; 12 bases are a match to TRBD1. With 5 bases clipped from V and 7 bases from J, the junction kept 14 bases outside the gene matches. Germline V gene lookup returns CDR1 GTSNPN and CDR2 SVGIG (reference sequence). The CDR3 runs to 16 residues.

The chain has TRBV19 and TRBJ2-5, with a weak D call TRBD2 (6 bases). The V end lost 7 bases, the J end lost 9 bases, and 18 bases lay between the germline ends. Germline lookup yields CDR1 LNHDA and CDR2 SQIVND (reference sequence). The CDR3 contains 13 residues. CDR3 nucleotides: TGTGCCAGTATGGCCTCGGGCCCGGGGGCCCAGTACTTC. As protein: CASMASGPGAQYF. The full variable domain, with the rest looked up from reference TRBV19 and TRBJ2-5, is DGGITQSPKYLFRKEGQNVTLSCEQNLNHDAMYWYRQDPGQGLRLIYYSQIVNDFQKGDIAEGYSVSREKKESFPLTVTSAQKNPTAFYLCASMASGPGAQYFGPGTRLLVL.

This clone appeared a few times. The chain links TRBV9 to TRBJ1-5; D gene uncertain. The CDR3 is made up of 11 amino acids. Per germline, CDR1 SGDLS and CDR2 YYNGEE. Trimming stripped 5 bases from V and 7 bases from J, with 7 bases between. Here the CDR3 DNA reads TGTGCCAGCAGGGGGAGGCAGCCCCAGCATTTT. As protein: CASRGRQPQHF.

The chain uses TRBV9 and TRBJ2-7; the D is unclear. Germline lookup yields CDR1 SGDLS and CDR2 YYNGEE. The V gene lost 0 bases and the J gene lost 7 bases, with 11 bases spanning the gap. The CDR3 totals 13 residues. In nucleotides, the CDR3 is TGTGCCAGCAGCGTAGTCCGCAACGGTGAGCAGTACGTC. Translated, it gives CASSVVRNGEQYV.

V and J are TRBV9 and TRBJ1-4; D gene uncertain. CDR3 length: 15 amino acids. CDR1 and CDR2 from the germline V gene are SGDLS and YYNGEE. The V and J ends lost 4 bases and 3 bases respectively, with 13 bases between them. The CDR3 DNA follows: TGTGCCAGCAGCCCGACGACCCAGGCTAATGAAAAACTGTTTTTT. Protein sequence: CASSPTTQANEKLFF.

The genes are TRBV3-1 (or the pseudogene TRBV3-2) and TRBJ2-3; 12 bases are a match to TRBD2. Germline CDR1 and CDR2: LGHDT and YNNKEL (reference sequence). Trimming took 4 bases from V and 4 from J; bases not matched to a gene: 3. This CDR3 spans 15 amino acids. The CDR3 region is CASSPGLAGADTQYF. As DNA, the CDR3 is TGTGCCAGCAGCCCGGGACTAGCGGGCGCAGATACGCAGTATTTT.

The genes are TRBV7-3 and TRBJ2-2; TRBD2 aligns across 8 bases. CDR3 length equals 17 residues. Germline V CDR1 and CDR2: SGHTA, FQGTGA. Trimming cost V 2 bases and J 1 base; bases outside gene matches: 6. The CDR3 sequence is CASSLLGGRWNTGELFF. DNA for the CDR3: TGTGCCAGCAGCTTACTAGGCGGGAGGTGGAACACCGGGGAGCTGTTTTTT.

V gene TRBV4-2 combines with J gene TRBJ1-4; D is uncertain. The germline V gene encodes CDR1 LGHNA and CDR2 YNFKEQ. This CDR3 region has 13 residues. V was cut by 0 bases and J by 8 bases, with 7 bases left in between. The CDR3 reads CASSQDKAEKLFF. In DNA, the CDR3 is TGTGCCAGCAGCCAAGACAAAGCCGAAAAACTGTTTTTT.

CDR3: CASSSGGGSYEQYF. The CDR3 DNA is TGTGCCAGCAGCTCAGGGGGAGGCTCCTACGAGCAGTACTTC. The gene calls are TRBV7-2 and TRBJ2-7; maybe TRBD1 (7 bases). This CDR3 contains 14 residues. Germline CDR1 is SGHTA and CDR2 is FQGNSA. V gave up 4 bases and J gave up 0 bases, with 10 bases separating them. Full variable domain (outside the CDR3, taken from reference TRBV7-2 and TRBJ2-7): GAGVSQSPSNKVTEKGKDVELRCDPISGHTALYWYRQSLGQGLEFLIYFQGNSAPDKSGLPSDRFSAERTGGSVSTLTIQRTQQEDSAVYLCASSSGGGSYEQYFGPGTRLTVT.

The V gene is TRBV10-3, the J gene TRBJ1-2, with 7 bases that match TRBD1. This CDR3 has 12 residues. Germline CDR1 and CDR2: ENHRY and SYGVKD. V shed 6 bases, J shed 7 bases, and the junction held 5 bases outside the gene matches. CDR3 nucleotides: TGTGCCATCAGACGACAGGGCAGTGGCTACACCTTC. This translates into CAIRRQGSGYTF.

This clone has only a few counts. This chain joins TRBV28 and TRBJ2-1, with D possibly matching TRBD2 (6 bases). Germline CDR1 is MDHEN and CDR2 is SYDVKM. The CDR3 contains 19 residues. Trimming took 2 bases from V and 0 from J, leaving 20 bases between them. In DNA, the CDR3 is TGTGCCAGCAGTTTAAGGACCGGAACTCGGGGGTCCTCCTACAATGAGCAGTTCTTC. It codes for CASSLRTGTRGSSYNEQFF.

This chain joins TRBV30 and TRBJ2-1; 8 bases match TRBD1. V lost 2 bases to trimming and J lost 7 bases; unmatched junction nucleotides: 7. The CDR3 runs to 14 residues. The germline gives CDR1 GTSNPN, CDR2 SVGIG (reference sequence). The CDR3 DNA follows: TGTGCCTGGAGTTTCGGACAGGGTAAAAATGAGCAGTTCTTC. Translated: CAWSFGQGKNEQFF.

The rearrangement links TRBV28 to TRBJ2-5; D gene ambiguous. V shed 4 bases and J shed 7 bases, with 16 bases lying between them. Germline CDR1 is MDHEN and CDR2 is SYDVKM. This CDR3 region has 14 residues. This CDR3 is CASSSPTELWTQYF. CDR3 bases: TGTGCCAGCAGTTCTCCGACGGAGCTCTGGACCCAGTACTTC.

The chain has TRBV6-2 or TRBV6-3 and TRBJ2-1, with 7 bases matching TRBD2. This CDR3 spans 15 amino acids. V lost 6 bases, J lost 8 bases, and 13 bases stayed unmatched. CDR1 and CDR2 (germline): MNHEY, SVGEGT. As DNA, the CDR3 is TGTGCCAGCAGCTCGGGAGGCCAACGTCGGTATGAGCAGTTCTTC. Translated, it gives CASSSGGQRRYEQFF.

The chain is built from TRBV27 and TRBJ2-1; TRBD2 aligns across 8 bases. J was trimmed by 8 bases and V by 8 bases; bases with no gene match: 8. CDR1 is MNHEY, CDR2 SMNVEV, per germline (reference sequence). This CDR3 contains 13 residues. This CDR3 reads CASGNSGIDEQFF. As DNA, the CDR3 is TGTGCCAGCGGCAATAGCGGGATCGATGAGCAGTTCTTC.

The rearrangement uses TRBV16 and TRBJ1-3; TRBD1 is a possible D gene (5 bases). V was cut by 2 bases and J by 1 base, with 6 bases left in between. This CDR3 spans 14 amino acids. Germline CDR1 KGHSY, CDR2 FQNENV. CDR3 nucleotides: TGTGCCAGCAGCCAACAGGGATCTGGAAACACCATATATTTT. It is translated as CASSQQGSGNTIYF.

The chain has TRBV28 and TRBJ2-3; TRBD1 aligns across 11 bases. Per the germline V gene, CDR1 is MDHEN and CDR2 is SYDVKM. This CDR3 spans 16 amino acids. Trimming cost V 5 bases and J 2 bases; bases outside gene matches: 6. CDR3 region: CASSIGTGGTTDTQYF. The CDR3, as DNA: TGTGCCAGCAGTATCGGGACAGGGGGTACCACAGATACGCAGTATTTT.

The chain carries TRBV10-3 and TRBJ1-2, with D maybe TRBD1 (5 bases). The germline gives CDR1 ENHRY, CDR2 SYGVKD. The length of the CDR3 is 14 residues. The V end was cut by 3 bases, the J end by 4 bases, with 12 bases between. DNA of the CDR3: TGTGCCATCAGTGAACCAGGGTTTCCCTATGGCTACACCTTC. Protein sequence: CAISEPGFPYGYTF.

The chain links TRBV18 to TRBJ2-5; TRBD1 might be the D (6 bases). CDR1 KGHSH and CDR2 LQKENI come from the germline V gene. The CDR3 is 15 residues long. Trimming shortened V by 2 bases and J by 0 bases, and 10 bases separated the two germline ends. CDR3 amino acids: CASSPATGNQETQYF. The CDR3 DNA follows: TGTGCCAGCTCACCAGCGACAGGTAACCAAGAGACCCAGTACTTC.

The rearrangement links TRBV5-1 to TRBJ2-5; 14 nucleotides align to TRBD2. Unmatched junction bases numbered 0, after V lost 0 bases and J lost 2 bases. The CDR3 consists of 16 residues. CDR1 and CDR2 from the germline V gene are SGHRS and YFSETQ. For the CDR3, the DNA is TGCGCCAGCAGCTTGGGACTAGCGGGGGGGCAAGAGACCCAGTACTTC. It is translated as CASSLGLAGGQETQYF.

For the CDR3, the DNA is TGTGCCAGCAGCCCTGGGGTCCGGACTAGCGGGAGGGACAATGAGCAGTTCTTC. Translation gives CASSPGVRTSGRDNEQFF. J is TRBJ2-1 and V is TRBV7-9; 15 bases agree with TRBD2. This CDR3 comprises 18 residues. Germline V gene lookup returns CDR1 SEHNR and CDR2 FQNEAQ (reference sequence). Losses at the gene ends were 5 bases for V and 5 bases for J; bases not matched to a gene: 10.

This clone was found once. The V and J genes are TRBV6-5 and TRBJ2-7; D perhaps matches TRBD2 (7 bases). Trimming shortened V by 6 bases and J by 5 bases, and 20 bases separated the two germline ends. CDR3 length: 15 amino acids. CDR1 is MNHEY and CDR2 is SVGAGI in the germline V gene. In nucleotides, the CDR3 is TGTGCCAGCAGCCGGGAGTTTGGGGGGGCCCACGAGCAGTACGTC. The encoded protein is CASSREFGGAHEQYV.

V is TRBV28 and J is TRBJ2-3; no definite D call. Germline V gene lookup returns CDR1 MDHEN and CDR2 SYDVKM. Trimming shortened V by 3 bases and J by 0 bases, and 10 bases separated the two germline ends. The CDR3 contains 15 residues. The CDR3 spells CASSFISFSTDTQYF. DNA for the CDR3: TGTGCCAGCAGTTTTATAAGCTTTAGCACAGATACGCAGTATTTT.